The 28 T cell receptor beta chains below all came from one sample that was sequenced in a study of blood T cells in healthy people across ages. Combining a sample-barcoded 5' primer with a J-beta primer mix, a second PCR ran for about 6 to 11 cycles. TCRdb reprocessed the 5' RACE reads with MiXCR, giving one entry per CDR3 protein. Seen here are 910,000 or so distinct CDR3 sequences, 51% observed once, and the top ten hold about a fifth. Sequenced: blood. The receptor source for this set is a woman aged 60-70 years in good health.

This clonotype appeared a few times. The rearrangement joins TRBV13 to TRBJ2-7; 8 bases align to TRBD1. Germline V lookup: CDR1 PRHDT, CDR2 FYEKMQ (reference sequence). Trimming took 4 bases from V and 2 from J; bases not matched to a gene: 10. The length of the CDR3 is 16 residues. Written as DNA, the CDR3 is TGTGCCAGCAGCTCCCCACGGCGGACAGGGACCTACGAGCAGTACTTC. This sequence encodes CASSSPRRTGTYEQYF.

This clonotype was picked up one time. DNA of the CDR3: TGTGCCAGCAGTTACGCCAGGGGAAAGTCCCAGCCCCAGCATTTT. It codes for CASSYARGKSQPQHF. This chain links TRBV6-5 with TRBJ1-5, with D possibly being TRBD1 (6 bases). This CDR3 spans 15 amino acids. Germline CDR1 and CDR2: MNHEY and SVGAGI. V dropped 2 bases and J dropped 7 bases, with 15 bases sitting between them.

J is TRBJ2-4 and V is TRBV7-2, with TRBD1 matching 7 bases. The V and J ends lost 5 bases and 1 base, in that order; junction bases with no gene match: 2. CDR3 length equals 14 residues. Germline values: CDR1 SGHTA, CDR2 FQGNSA. This chain's CDR3 is CASSEQGAKNIQYF. CDR3 nucleotide sequence: TGTGCCAGCAGCGAACAGGGGGCCAAAAACATTCAGTACTTC.

As DNA, the CDR3 is TGTGCCAGCAGCTTAGTAATGGTGTCTGGGGCCAACGTCCTGACTTTC. Translation gives CASSLVMVSGANVLTF. The chain combines TRBV7-6 with TRBJ2-6; no definite D call. The CDR3 has 16 residues. Per germline, CDR1 SGHVS and CDR2 FNYEAQ. V lost 1 base to trimming and J lost 1 base, with 8 bases between them.

The chain has TRBV6-6 and TRBJ2-5; no clear D. The J call could be wrong; TRBJ2-7 is a better fit for the DNA end. From germline, CDR1 is MNHNY and CDR2 SVGAGI (reference sequence). CDR3 size: 14 residues. The CDR3 is CASSYSAPAYEQYF. CDR3 DNA: TGTGCCAGCAGTTACTCGGCCCCTGCCTACGAGCAGTACTTC.

This chain links TRBV6-5 with TRBJ2-3; 9 bases align to TRBD2. CDR3 size: 16 residues. CDR1 is MNHEY and CDR2 is SVGAGI in the germline V gene. V was clipped by 5 bases and J by 8 bases; unmatched bases: 14. The DNA of the CDR3 is TGTGCCAGCAGTAGGGCTATTGGGACTAGCCGGGGTACGCAGTATTTT. Translating gives CASSRAIGTSRGTQYF.

The sample holds a few counts of this clonotype. The chain joins TRBV28 to TRBJ2-1; 10 nucleotides agree with TRBD2. CDR3 size: 15 residues. The V and J ends lost 3 bases and 3 bases, in that order; junction bases with no gene match: 2. Germline values: CDR1 MDHEN, CDR2 SYDVKM. The CDR3 region is CASSLWTSGYNEQFF. The CDR3 nucleotides are TGTGCCAGCAGTTTGTGGACTAGCGGCTACAATGAGCAGTTCTTC.

The chain combines TRBV29-1 with TRBJ2-3; 12 nucleotides align to TRBD2. The CDR3 has 12 residues. V was pared by 6 bases and J by 5 bases, with 0 bases of the junction left unmatched. From germline, CDR1 is SQVTM and CDR2 ANQGSEA. The DNA of the CDR3 is TGCAGCGTGACTAGCGGGAGAGATACGCAGTATTTT. This codes for CSVTSGRDTQYF.

This chain connects TRBV6-1 to TRBJ2-1; D possibly uses TRBD1 or TRBD2 (6 bases each). Trimming shortened V by 2 bases and J by 10 bases, and 21 bases separated the two germline ends. This CDR3 comprises 16 residues. Germline CDR1 and CDR2: MNHNS and SASEGT. CDR3 DNA sequence: TGTGCCAGCAGTGAAATCGGCAGGGGACTGGGAGAGGAGCAGTTCTTC. It translates to CASSEIGRGLGEEQFF.

The chain employs TRBV6-6 and TRBJ1-1; no reliable D call. V was shortened by 0 bases and J by 11 bases, with 13 bases between the two germline ends. CDR3 length: 13 residues. Germline CDR1 is MNHNY and CDR2 is SVGAGI (reference sequence). Here the CDR3 DNA reads TGTGCCAGCAGTTACTCCGGAGGCGGGCTGGCTTTCTTT. Translation: CASSYSGGGLAFF.

The chain employs TRBV27 and TRBJ2-3; 10 nucleotides align to TRBD2. The CDR3 spans 15 residues. V dropped 3 bases and J dropped 4; count of bases not matched to a gene: 4. CDR1 MNHEY and CDR2 SMNVEV come from the germline V gene (reference sequence). In nucleotides, the CDR3 is TGTGCCAGCAGTTTTAGGAGCGGGAGGGCAGATACGCAGTATTTT. Amino acid sequence: CASSFRSGRADTQYF.

This clonotype was counted a few times. V is TRBV12-3 or TRBV12-4 and J is TRBJ2-7; D is ambiguous. V was clipped by 5 bases and J by 2 bases, with 7 bases between them. The CDR3 length is 12 residues. CDR3 nucleotide sequence: TGTGCCAGCAGTCCTATGCCCTACGAGCAGTACTTC. It codes for CASSPMPYEQYF.

The V call is TRBV29-1, the J call TRBJ2-7, with TRBD1 matching 8 bases. Trimming removed 7 bases from V and 7 bases from J; junction bases left unmatched: 6. The CDR3 length is 11 residues. Germline CDR1 is SQVTM and CDR2 is ANQGSEA. In nucleotides, the CDR3 is TGCAGCGGGACAGGGTACAATGAGCAGTACTTC. Translating gives CSGTGYNEQYF.

This chain links TRBV18 with TRBJ1-5; D gene uncertain. Germline V gives CDR1 KGHSH, CDR2 LQKENI. Between the trimmed V and J ends, which lost 0 bases and 4 bases, there was a span of 7 bases. This CDR3 contains 14 residues. This chain's CDR3 is CASSPPAGNQPQHF. The CDR3 bases are TGTGCCAGCTCACCACCAGCCGGGAATCAGCCCCAGCATTTT.

This rearrangement joins TRBV24-1 to TRBJ2-3, with 7 bases matching TRBD2. CDR1 and CDR2 (germline): KGHDR, SFDVKD. The CDR3 is made up of 16 amino acids. The J segment lost 3 bases and the V segment lost 0 bases, leaving 5 bases of the junction unmatched. The CDR3 DNA follows: TGTGCCACCAGTGATTTGCCCGGCGGGGGAACAGATACGCAGTATTTT. Translation: CATSDLPGGGTDTQYF.

This clonotype was observed at least ten times. The V and J genes are TRBV4-2 and TRBJ2-7, with 7 bases that match TRBD1. Germline V CDR1 and CDR2: LGHNA, YNFKEQ. CDR3 length: 15 residues. The V gene end was trimmed by 1 base and the J gene end by 7 bases; junction bases not matched to a gene: 10. As DNA, the CDR3 is TGTGCCAGCAGCCAAGGACAGGGCTATTTGGGTGAGCAGTACTTC. Translated: CASSQGQGYLGEQYF.

The V call is TRBV28, the J call TRBJ2-3; 9 positions match TRBD2. CDR3 size: 16 residues. The trim removed 4 bases at V and 4 bases at J, leaving 9 bases unmatched. CDR1 is MDHEN, CDR2 SYDVKM, per germline. DNA of the CDR3: TGTGCCAGCAGTTCTTTAGCGGGAGAGGCTGCAGATACGCAGTATTTT. Translated: CASSSLAGEAADTQYF.

This clonotype was seen ten or more times. The chain uses TRBV20-1 and TRBJ1-1, with D tentatively TRBD1 (5 bases). The CDR3 consists of 13 residues. The V end lost 0 bases, the J end lost 3 bases, and 8 bases lay between the germline ends. Germline lookup yields CDR1 DFQATT and CDR2 SNEGSKA (reference sequence). Written as DNA, the CDR3 is TGCAGTGCTAGAGAGGGGCAGCACACTGAAGCTTTCTTT. This codes for CSAREGQHTEAFF.

This clonotype has just a few counts. This sequence joins TRBV25-1 and TRBJ2-7; 8 bases line up with TRBD1. The germline V gene has CDR1 MGHDK and CDR2 SYGVNS. The CDR3 is 15 residues long. The ends lost 4 bases at V and 4 bases at J; junction bases unmatched: 9. The chain's CDR3 is CASSASGDRLYEQYF. Written as DNA, the CDR3 is TGTGCCAGCAGTGCCTCGGGGGACAGGTTATACGAGCAGTACTTC.

This clonotype was seen a few times. The CDR3 here is CASSQKQGTSETQYF. As DNA, the CDR3 is TGCGCCAGCAGCCAAAAACAGGGGACCTCTGAGACCCAGTACTTC. This chain connects TRBV4-1 to TRBJ2-5, with TRBD1 matching 7 bases. CDR3 length: 15 residues. The V gene end was trimmed by 2 bases and the J gene end by 5 bases; junction bases not matched to a gene: 8. From germline, CDR1 is MGHRA and CDR2 YSYEKL.

This clonotype was detected only a few times. The V gene is TRBV7-9, the J gene TRBJ2-2; 9 bases are a match to TRBD2. Germline loops: CDR1 SEHNR, CDR2 FQNEAQ (reference sequence). The CDR3 runs 16 residues. J was trimmed by 5 bases and V by 3 bases; bases with no gene match: 7. This chain's CDR3 is CASSFSREGRTGELFF. Here the CDR3 DNA reads TGTGCCAGCAGCTTTTCGCGGGAGGGCCGGACCGGGGAGCTGTTTTTT.

This clonotype was recorded only once. This chain connects TRBV20-1 to TRBJ2-7; perhaps TRBD2 as D (7 bases). CDR1 is DFQATT and CDR2 is SNEGSKA in the germline V gene (reference sequence). The CDR3 contains 16 residues. This CDR3 reads CSLTGLGLGSSYEQYF. CDR3 nucleotide sequence: TGCAGCCTGACAGGCCTCGGACTAGGGAGCTCCTACGAGCAGTACTTC.

This clonotype appeared a few times. J is TRBJ1-5 and V is TRBV4-1; possible D gene TRBD1, 5 bases. Germline V CDR1 and CDR2: MGHRA, YSYEKL. The V end lost 4 bases, the J end lost 7 bases, and 17 bases lay between the germline ends. This CDR3 has 15 amino acids. CDR3 DNA sequence: TGCGCCAGCAGCCCAACCGGGAGGGACTTACAGCCCCAGCATTTT. It codes for CASSPTGRDLQPQHF.

Only a few counts were recorded for this clonotype. This chain connects TRBV5-1 to TRBJ1-2; no clear D gene. Trimming stripped 4 bases from V and 2 bases from J, with 18 bases between. The germline V gene encodes CDR1 SGHRS and CDR2 YFSETQ. CDR3 length: 16 amino acids. The CDR3 is CASSPRVQSNNYGYTF. The CDR3 coding sequence is TGCGCCAGCAGCCCCCGGGTCCAGTCGAACAACTATGGCTACACCTTC.

This clonotype was recorded a few times. The chain uses TRBV12-3 or TRBV12-4 and TRBJ2-7, with 7 bases matching TRBD1. The CDR3 has 14 amino acids. Trimming at V came to 7 bases and at J to 3 bases, leaving 9 bases not matched to a gene. The CDR3 reads CASTRGTDLYEQYF. CDR3 coding DNA: TGTGCCAGCACCAGGGGGACAGACCTCTACGAGCAGTACTTC.

The rearrangement uses TRBV28 and TRBJ2-1; 10 positions agree with TRBD2. The CDR3 has 18 residues. Losses at the gene ends were 2 bases for V and 1 base for J; bases not matched to a gene: 8. Per the germline V gene, CDR1 is MDHEN and CDR2 is SYDVKM. CDR3 region: CASSLLLAGKPSYNEQFF. In DNA, the CDR3 is TGTGCCAGCAGTTTACTACTAGCGGGAAAGCCATCCTACAATGAGCAGTTCTTC. The full variable domain, in which reference TRBV28 and TRBJ2-1 provide the parts outside the CDR3, is DVKVTQSSRYLVKRTGEKVFLECVQDMDHENMFWYRQDPGLGLRLIYFSYDVKMKEKGDIPEGYSVSREKKERFSLILESASTNQTSMYLCASSLLLAGKPSYNEQFFGPGTRLTVL.

This sequence joins TRBV6-2 or TRBV6-3 and TRBJ2-5; TRBD1 agrees at 7 bases. J lost 11 bases, V lost 6 bases, and 27 bases had no gene match. Germline assignment: CDR1 MNHEY and CDR2 SVGEGT. The CDR3 is 18 residues long. CDR3 DNA sequence: TGTGCCAGCAGACAATACAGGGTACAGAGCACAATGCCCAGGGGGCAGTACTTC. Protein: CASRQYRVQSTMPRGQYF.

This clonotype was observed a single time. The CDR3 DNA reads as TGCGCCAGCAGCCTGCAGCCAACAGGGGGTGATGGCTACACCTTC. Translated, it gives CASSLQPTGGDGYTF. The chain uses TRBV5-1 and TRBJ1-2; 8 positions match TRBD1. V trimming: 4 bases; J trimming: 6 bases; junction bases outside the gene matches: 11. Germline assignment: CDR1 SGHRS and CDR2 YFSETQ. The CDR3 sequence is 15 residues long.